The present entry profiles one TCR beta chain with its context. The antigen is undetermined. CD4+CD127+ cells were sorted as the conventional CD4 T cells. This sample stems from a study of B cell selection in AIRE deficiency. Study results and caveats: Healthy Tconv contained about two fifths of shared healthy Treg sequences; only TCRbeta sequenced.

This CDR3 comprises 14 residues. The germline V and J ends were trimmed by 8 bases and 2 bases, with 11 bases remaining between them. Per germline, CDR1 SGHRS and CDR2 YFSETQ. Sequencing used immunoSEQ multiplex PCR; TCRdb keeps in-frame clones, though not all of them. The sample has tens of thousands of clones; about 96% are singletons. This chain uses TRBV5-1 with TRBJ2-6; D unresolved. Source material: conventional CD4+ T cells sorted from PBMCs. This sequence was found in a human donor with AIRE deficiency. The CDR3 sequence: CASRADPGANVLTF. DNA for the CDR3: TGCGCCAGTCGGGCAGACCCTGGGGCCAACGTCCTGACTTTC.